The entry that follows covers one TCR beta chain sequence. Its antigen remains unknown. The sample comes from a study of CD8 T cells in ankylosing spondylitis. The CDR3 sequence is 15 residues long. The V gene lost 1 base and the J gene lost 0 bases, with 8 bases spanning the gap. The germline V gene has CDR1 KGHSH and CDR2 LQKENI. Broader study findings: CD8+ by phenotype, disease-linked clones were relatively rare in peripheral blood. Reportedly, matched ankylosing spondylitis synovial fluid was significantly enriched for disease-linked clones. Typical of ankylosing spondylitis blood, it appeared, was a TCR beta motif of several highly homologous variants.

TCRdb analysed the 5' RACE reads with MiXCR anew, one entry per CDR3 protein. The data contain some 340,000 distinct CDR3 sequences, about 15% of them seen just once; the ten biggest clones take up 1.1%. The sequenced sample consisted of blood, either unsorted or a sorted T cell fraction (not recorded which). V gene TRBV18 combines with J gene TRBJ2-3; the D gene could be TRBD1 or TRBD2 (5 bases each). The source is a male donor with ankylosing spondylitis or in good health (not recorded which). This CDR3 reads CASSPQGRSTDTQYF. In nucleotides, the CDR3 is TGTGCCAGCTCACCACAGGGACGTAGCACAGATACGCAGTATTTT. Variable domain in full (rest from reference TRBV18 and TRBJ2-3): NAGVMQNPRHLVRRRGQEARLRCSPMKGHSHVYWYRQLPEEGLKFMVYLQKENIIDESGMPKERFSAEFPKEGPSILRIQQVVRGDSAAYFCASSPQGRSTDTQYFGPGTRLTVL.